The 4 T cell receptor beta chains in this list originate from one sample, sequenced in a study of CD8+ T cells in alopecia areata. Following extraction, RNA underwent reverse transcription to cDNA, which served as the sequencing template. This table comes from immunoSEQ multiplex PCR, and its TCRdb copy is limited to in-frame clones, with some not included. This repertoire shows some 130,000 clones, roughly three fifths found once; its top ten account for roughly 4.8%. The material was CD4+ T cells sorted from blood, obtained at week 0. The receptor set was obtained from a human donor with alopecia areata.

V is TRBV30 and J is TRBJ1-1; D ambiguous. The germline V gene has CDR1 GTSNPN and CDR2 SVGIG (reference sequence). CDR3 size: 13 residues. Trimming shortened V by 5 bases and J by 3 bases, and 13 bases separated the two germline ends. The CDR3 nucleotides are TGTGCCTGGTCTACGCGGGTGGACACTGAAGCTTTCTTT. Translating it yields CAWSTRVDTEAFF.

The DNA of the CDR3 is TGCGCCAGCAGCGCAGCCGGAGGGAGCGGTCAGCCCCAGCATTTT. Translating gives CASSAAGGSGQPQHF. This sequence joins TRBV5-1 and TRBJ1-5, with D uncertain. The CDR3 runs to 15 residues. The V and J ends lost 4 bases and 6 bases respectively, with 17 bases between them. Germline CDR1 is SGHRS and CDR2 is YFSETQ.

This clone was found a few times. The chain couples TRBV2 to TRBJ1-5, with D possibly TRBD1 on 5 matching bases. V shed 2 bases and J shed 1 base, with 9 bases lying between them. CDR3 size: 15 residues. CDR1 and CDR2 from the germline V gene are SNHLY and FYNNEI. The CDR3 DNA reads TGTGCCAGCAGTGAATTGGGGCTAAGCAATCAGCCCCAGCATTTT. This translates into CASSELGLSNQPQHF.

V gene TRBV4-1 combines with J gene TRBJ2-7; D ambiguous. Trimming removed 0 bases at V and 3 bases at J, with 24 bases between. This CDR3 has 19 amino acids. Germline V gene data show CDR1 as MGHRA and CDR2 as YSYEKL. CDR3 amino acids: CASSQDPGDGTYLGYEQYF. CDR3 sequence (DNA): TGCGCCAGCAGCCAAGATCCCGGAGATGGAACCTATCTAGGCTACGAGCAGTACTTC.